This T cell receptor (beta chain) is drawn from a study of identical twins. Via MiXCR, TCRdb re-called the 5' RACE reads, giving one row per CDR3 protein. Among about 890,000 distinct CDR3 sequences, more than 9% were seen once, and the ten largest hold 1.5% to 2%. Germline V gives CDR1 SGHVS, CDR2 FQNEAQ. This CDR3 contains 14 residues. The junction had 8 bases not matched to a gene; V was cut back by 8 bases and J by 5 bases. The sample also formed part of further work on yellow fever vaccine responses in identical twins. As reported in that work: On the reported evidence, twins' vaccine T cell responses seemed partly convergent and partly personalized.

The TCR originated in a woman under 30 in good health. V and J are TRBV7-8 and TRBJ2-1; 8 nucleotides match TRBD2. Specimen: PBMCs. Here the CDR3 DNA reads TGTGCCAGCCTAAAGCGGGAGAACGACAATGAGCAGTTCTTC. Encoded protein: CASLKRENDNEQFF.